The 14 T cell receptor beta chains in this list originate from one sample, sequenced in a study of blood T cell repertoires in COVID-19. Sequenced by immunoSEQ multiplex PCR; TCRdb stores in-frame clones only, minus some. The table includes some 140,000 clones, about 73% detected once. The sample comprised peripheral blood. These receptors were taken from a man at least 80 years old with acute or convalescent COVID-19.

The chain couples TRBV5-1 to TRBJ2-1; TRBD1 agrees at 7 bases. Per germline, CDR1 SGHRS and CDR2 YFSETQ. This CDR3 has 13 residues. V trimming: 3 bases; J trimming: 4 bases; junction bases outside the gene matches: 1. CDR3 sequence reads: CASSSTGYNEQFF. The CDR3 DNA sequence: TGCGCCAGCAGCTCGACAGGGTACAATGAGCAGTTCTTC.

The chain joins TRBV10-3 to TRBJ2-6, with D possibly matching TRBD1 (5 bases). V shed 3 bases and J shed 5 bases, with 11 bases lying between them. The CDR3 sequence is 15 residues long. Germline V CDR1 and CDR2: ENHRY, SYGVKD. CDR3 protein: CAISESGSWANVLTF. For the CDR3, the DNA is TGTGCCATCAGTGAATCAGGGTCTTGGGCCAACGTCCTGACTTTC.

Of note for this clone: Other DNA variants within this sample encode the same CDR3. This chain links TRBV5-1 with TRBJ2-3, with 12 bases fitting TRBD2. The CDR3 is made up of 16 amino acids. CDR1 SGHRS and CDR2 YFSETQ come from the germline V gene. Trimming cost V 0 bases and J 3 bases; bases outside gene matches: 2. Here the CDR3 reads CASSLGTSGATDTQYF. CDR3 DNA sequence: TGCGCCAGCAGCTTGGGGACTAGCGGGGCGACAGATACGCAGTATTTT. Supplemented by reference TRBV5-1 and TRBJ2-3, the full variable domain reads KAGVTQTPRYLIKTRGQQVTLSCSPISGHRSVSWYQQTPGQGLQFLFEYFSETQRNKGNFPGRFSGRQFSNSRSEMNVSTLELGDSALYLCASSLGTSGATDTQYFGPGTRLTVL.

The chain links TRBV19 to TRBJ2-5; a weak D match, TRBD1 (6 bases). There are 16 residues in the CDR3. Trimming left V 3 bases short and J 1 base short, with 15 bases between. Germline CDR1 is LNHDA and CDR2 is SQIVND (reference sequence). The CDR3 sequence is CASSIAGVVGQETQYF. In nucleotides, the CDR3 is TGTGCCAGTAGTATTGCAGGGGTTGTGGGCCAAGAGACCCAGTACTTC.

The chain couples TRBV2 to TRBJ1-6; TRBD1 aligns across 8 bases. This CDR3 region has 14 residues. Germline lookup yields CDR1 SNHLY and CDR2 FYNNEI. The trim removed 5 bases at V and 8 bases at J, leaving 5 bases unmatched. This CDR3 reads CASSSGQGDSPLHF. CDR3 coding DNA: TGTGCCAGCAGTTCCGGACAGGGTGATTCACCCCTCCACTTT.

V gene TRBV6-5 combines with J gene TRBJ2-1; the D gene is possibly TRBD1 (5 bases). With 1 base removed from V and 0 bases from J, the gap between germline ends came to 10 bases. CDR1 is MNHEY, CDR2 SVGAGI, per germline. The CDR3 runs 16 residues. The CDR3 spells CASSYWGASSYNEQFF. The CDR3 nucleotides read TGTGCCAGCAGTTACTGGGGCGCGAGCTCCTACAATGAGCAGTTCTTC.

This chain links TRBV3-1 (or the pseudogene TRBV3-2) with TRBJ2-3; TRBD2 agrees at 11 bases. With 6 bases clipped from V and 2 bases from J, the junction kept 7 bases outside the gene matches. The CDR3 loop spans 16 amino acids. Per germline, CDR1 LGHDT and CDR2 YNNKEL (reference sequence). For the CDR3, the DNA is TGTGCCAGCAGTTCCGGGACTAGCGGAGCCACAGATACGCAGTATTTT. Its protein is CASSSGTSGATDTQYF.

V gene TRBV5-1 combines with J gene TRBJ1-5; D is perhaps TRBD1 (6 bases). This CDR3 comprises 16 residues. Germline V gene data show CDR1 as SGHRS and CDR2 as YFSETQ. V was shortened by 4 bases and J by 0 bases, with 14 bases between the two germline ends. As DNA, the CDR3 is TGCGCCAGCAGCCAAGGGACATCTTATAGCAATCAGCCCCAGCATTTT. Its translation is CASSQGTSYSNQPQHF.

The chain uses TRBV4-1 and TRBJ2-5; D gene unclear. With 0 bases removed from V and 1 base from J, the gap between germline ends came to 6 bases. The germline V gene encodes CDR1 MGHRA and CDR2 YSYEKL. This CDR3 comprises 14 residues. The CDR3 bases are TGCGCCAGCAGCCAAGATCAGCGCCAAGAGACCCAGTACTTC. Its translation is CASSQDQRQETQYF.

Many counts were recorded for this clone. The chain carries TRBV2 and TRBJ1-2; no clear D gene. The CDR3 loop spans 14 amino acids. The germline V gene has CDR1 SNHLY and CDR2 FYNNEI. Trimming shortened V by 0 bases and J by 6 bases, and 11 bases separated the two germline ends. This chain's CDR3 is CASSEANGVNGYTF. Written as DNA, the CDR3 is TGTGCCAGCAGTGAAGCAAACGGGGTAAATGGCTACACCTTC.

This clone was observed a single time. The chain links TRBV15 to TRBJ1-5; D is possibly TRBD1 (5 bases). Germline V gives CDR1 LNHNV, CDR2 YYDKDF (reference sequence). The CDR3 runs to 20 residues. V gave up 3 bases and J gave up 2 bases, with 26 bases separating them. Written as DNA, the CDR3 is TGTGCCACCAGCAGCAGCATCGGGCAGGGACCGGGGAGGCGCAATCAGCCCCAGCATTTT. This translates into CATSSSIGQGPGRRNQPQHF. Together with reference TRBV15 and TRBJ1-5, the CDR3 gives the full variable domain: DAMVIQNPRYQVTQFGKPVTLSCSQTLNHNVMYWYQQKSSQAPKLLFHYYDKDFNNEADTPDNFQSRRPNTSFCFLDIRSPGLGDTAMYLCATSSSIGQGPGRRNQPQHFGDGTRLSIL.

The chain is built from TRBV28 and TRBJ1-1; D might be TRBD1 (5 bases). Trimming stripped 6 bases from V and 0 bases from J, with 17 bases between. CDR3 size: 16 residues. The germline V gene has CDR1 MDHEN and CDR2 SYDVKM. In DNA, the CDR3 is TGTGCCAGCAGATTCTTCGGTGGGGGGGTGAACACTGAAGCTTTCTTT. Protein sequence: CASRFFGGGVNTEAFF.

The chain couples TRBV5-4 to TRBJ2-6; the match to TRBD1 covers 10 bases. Germline CDR1 reads SGHNT; CDR2 reads YYREEE (reference sequence). V lost 4 bases, J lost 8 bases, and 6 bases stayed unmatched. This CDR3 comprises 15 residues. This CDR3 reads CASSLGQGGTNVLTF. The CDR3 nucleotides read TGTGCCAGCAGCCTCGGACAGGGGGGGACCAACGTCCTGACTTTC.

V usage is TRBV25-1 and J usage is TRBJ1-2, with 7 bases aligning to TRBD1. Germline V gene lookup returns CDR1 MGHDK and CDR2 SYGVNS. The CDR3 has 12 amino acids. J was trimmed by 6 bases and V by 7 bases; bases with no gene match: 5. The CDR3 spells CASNDRVNGYTF. CDR3 nucleotides: TGTGCCAGCAATGACAGGGTTAATGGCTACACCTTC.